The 13 T cell receptor beta chains below come from one sample, sequenced in a study of cytomegalovirus exposure and HLA in healthy donors. The PCR was carried out with 60 Vbeta primers and 13 Jbeta primers. The repertoire was sequenced with immunoSEQ multiplex PCR; TCRdb's copy has only in-frame clones and lacks some. Among tens of thousands of clones, around 78% were seen once, and the ten largest hold under 6.5%. Sequenced: PBMCs. The source of these receptors is a man in his fifties or sixties in good health and CMV-seronegative.

The chain couples TRBV6-5 to TRBJ1-5; D not certain. V shed 0 bases and J shed 6 bases, with 9 bases lying between them. Germline CDR1 is MNHEY and CDR2 is SVGAGI. The length of the CDR3 is 14 residues. CDR3 sequence: CASSYSKNGQPQHF. For the CDR3, the DNA is TGTGCCAGCAGTTACTCGAAGAACGGTCAGCCCCAGCATTTT.

V usage is TRBV5-1 and J usage is TRBJ2-6, with 8 bases that match TRBD2. The CDR3 is made up of 15 amino acids. Germline V lookup: CDR1 SGHRS, CDR2 YFSETQ. J gave up 0 bases and V 9 bases, and 5 bases lay outside the gene matches. CDR3: CATTLADSGANVLTF. The CDR3 bases are TGCGCCACCACACTAGCGGACTCTGGGGCCAACGTCCTGACTTTC. Full variable domain (missing parts from reference TRBV5-1 and TRBJ2-6): KAGVTQTPRYLIKTRGQQVTLSCSPISGHRSVSWYQQTPGQGLQFLFEYFSETQRNKGNFPGRFSGRQFSNSRSEMNVSTLELGDSALYLCATTLADSGANVLTFGAGSRLTVL.

The chain carries TRBV10-2 and TRBJ1-1; 7 bases agree with TRBD1. Germline CDR1 WSHSY, CDR2 SAAADI. The trim removed 2 bases at V and 12 bases at J, leaving 12 bases unmatched. This CDR3 comprises 14 residues. CDR3 coding DNA: TGCGCCAGCAGTGAGACGTGGGACAGCCTAAAAACTTTCTTT. Translating gives CASSETWDSLKTFF.

The chain combines TRBV27 with TRBJ2-1, with D possibly matching TRBD2 (5 bases). The ends were cut back, 6 bases at V and 4 bases at J, with 10 bases in the middle. From germline, CDR1 is MNHEY and CDR2 SMNVEV (reference sequence). The CDR3 is 13 amino acids. The CDR3 region is CASREDTYNEQFF. Written as DNA, the CDR3 is TGTGCCAGCAGGGAGGATACATACAATGAGCAGTTCTTC.

This chain links TRBV29-1 with TRBJ2-7; 9 bases match TRBD1. Losses at the gene ends were 6 bases for V and 4 bases for J; bases not matched to a gene: 4. The CDR3 is 12 amino acids. Germline CDR1 and CDR2: SQVTM and ANQGSEA. The CDR3 region is CSVGTGLYEQYF. In DNA form, the CDR3 reads TGCAGCGTCGGGACAGGGTTGTACGAGCAGTACTTC.

The chain is built from TRBV4-1 and TRBJ2-1, with D possibly TRBD2 on 6 matching bases. Trimming removed 1 base from V and 6 bases from J, with 28 bases in between. This CDR3 spans 20 amino acids. Germline CDR1 and CDR2: MGHRA and YSYEKL. The CDR3 loop is CASSQVQVAAGILPGNEQFF. The CDR3 DNA follows: TGCGCCAGCAGCCAAGTTCAGGTAGCGGCGGGGATCTTACCGGGCAATGAGCAGTTCTTC.

The rearrangement uses TRBV6-6 and TRBJ2-7; 7 bases match TRBD1. From germline, CDR1 is MNHNY and CDR2 SVGAGI (reference sequence). This CDR3 is built from 14 residues. J was trimmed by 5 bases and V by 4 bases; bases with no gene match: 8. The CDR3 is CASSSRLGGHEQYF. The DNA for the CDR3 is TGTGCCAGCAGTTCTCGGCTAGGGGGCCACGAGCAGTACTTC.

This clone occurred a few times. The chain links TRBV11-2 to TRBJ1-5; tentative D call: TRBD1 (5 bases). Trimming took off 1 base at V and 4 bases at J, with 14 bases between the two ends. The CDR3 loop spans 16 amino acids. Germline values: CDR1 SGHAT, CDR2 FQNNGV. As DNA, the CDR3 is TGTGCCAGCAGCTTAGTTCAGGGTCGAGGAAATCAGCCCCAGCATTTT. Encoded protein: CASSLVQGRGNQPQHF.

This clone was counted once. The genes are TRBV30 and TRBJ1-6; no definite D call. Trimming left V 6 bases short and J 7 bases short, with 19 bases between. CDR1 is GTSNPN, CDR2 SVGIG, per germline (reference sequence). CDR3 length equals 15 residues. The DNA for the CDR3 is TGTGCCTGTCGTCCTAGTCCGGGGATGAATTCACCCCTCCACTTT. Its protein is CACRPSPGMNSPLHF.

V is TRBV5-6 and J is TRBJ2-3; a possible D gene is TRBD2 (6 bases). This CDR3 is built from 14 residues. The germline V gene encodes CDR1 SGHDT and CDR2 YYEEEE. Trimming took 4 bases from V and 6 from J, leaving 15 bases between them. DNA for the CDR3: TGTGCCAGCAGCCTGGACTATCTTAGGGATACGCAGTATTTT. This translates into CASSLDYLRDTQYF.

The rearrangement links TRBV11-1 to TRBJ2-3; 9 bases match TRBD1. V was pared by 8 bases and J by 5 bases, with 11 bases of the junction left unmatched. There are 15 residues in the CDR3. Germline V gives CDR1 SGHAT, CDR2 FQDESV (reference sequence). The CDR3 region is CASGHRGRLGDTQYF. The CDR3 DNA sequence: TGTGCCAGCGGCCACAGGGGGCGCTTGGGAGATACGCAGTATTTT.

The chain recombines TRBV27 with TRBJ2-1; 10 positions match TRBD2. V lost 2 bases and J lost 9; bases outside the gene matches: 4. The CDR3 is made up of 14 amino acids. Germline-derived CDR1 and CDR2 are MNHEY and SMNVEV (reference sequence). This CDR3 is CASSLVPSGSEQFF. As DNA, the CDR3 is TGTGCCAGCAGTTTAGTCCCTAGCGGGAGTGAGCAGTTCTTC.

The gene calls are TRBV6-5 and TRBJ1-1; TRBD1 aligns across 7 bases. The CDR3 covers 14 residues. Germline assignment: CDR1 MNHEY and CDR2 SVGAGI. V dropped 6 bases and J dropped 2; count of bases not matched to a gene: 6. CDR3 in DNA: TGTGCCAGCAGAAGACCAGGGGGTAACACTGAAGCTTTCTTT. It yields the protein CASRRPGGNTEAFF.